The clone carrying this T cell receptor beta chain has just one count. Both 60 Vbeta primers and 13 Jbeta primers went into the PCR. Some clones are missing from TCRdb's copy, which holds only in-frame ones; the method was immunoSEQ multiplex PCR. The sample lists approximately 160,000 clones, approximately 80% occurring once. This record comes from a study of cytomegalovirus exposure and HLA in healthy donors. This CDR3 is 13 amino acids long. CDR1 is KGHSH, CDR2 LQKENI, per germline. Trimming took 3 bases from V and 6 from J; bases not matched to a gene: 4. Sequenced material: PBMCs. This sequence was found in a woman aged 18-35 years in good health and CMV-seronegative. The J gene is TRBJ2-7, the V gene TRBV18; TRBD2 matches 8 bases. CDR3 coding DNA: TGTGCCAGCTCACCCCGGACTAGCTTCGAGCAGTACTTC. Its protein product is CASSPRTSFEQYF.